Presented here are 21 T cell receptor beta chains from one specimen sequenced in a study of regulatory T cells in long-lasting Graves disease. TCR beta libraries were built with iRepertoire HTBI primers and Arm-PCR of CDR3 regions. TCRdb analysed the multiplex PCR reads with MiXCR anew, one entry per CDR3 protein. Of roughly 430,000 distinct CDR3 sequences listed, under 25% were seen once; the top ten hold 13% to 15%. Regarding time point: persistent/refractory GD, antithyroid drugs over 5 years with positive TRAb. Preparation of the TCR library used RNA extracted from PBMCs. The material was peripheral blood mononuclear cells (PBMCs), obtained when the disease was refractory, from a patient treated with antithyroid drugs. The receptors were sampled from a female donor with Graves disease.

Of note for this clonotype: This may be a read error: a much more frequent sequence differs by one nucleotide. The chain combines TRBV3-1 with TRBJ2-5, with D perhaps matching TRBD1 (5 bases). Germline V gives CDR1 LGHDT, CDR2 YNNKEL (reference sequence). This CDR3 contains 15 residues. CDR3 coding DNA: TGTGTCAGCAGCCAAGATGGGGCAGTGCAAGAGACCCAGTACTTC. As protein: CVSSQDGAVQETQYF.

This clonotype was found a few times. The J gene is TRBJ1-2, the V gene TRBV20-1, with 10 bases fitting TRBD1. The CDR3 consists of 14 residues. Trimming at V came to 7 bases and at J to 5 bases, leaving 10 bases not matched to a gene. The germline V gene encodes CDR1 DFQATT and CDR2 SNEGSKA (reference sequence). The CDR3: CSGRTGGNRYGYTF. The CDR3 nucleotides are TGCAGTGGGCGGACAGGGGGGAATCGGTATGGCTACACCTTC.

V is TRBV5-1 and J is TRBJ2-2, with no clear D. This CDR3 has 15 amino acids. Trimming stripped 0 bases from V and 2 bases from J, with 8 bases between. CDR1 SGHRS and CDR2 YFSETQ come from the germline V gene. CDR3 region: CASSLVQTNTGELFF. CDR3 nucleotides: TGCGCCAGCAGCTTGGTTCAAACAAACACCGGGGAGCTGTTTTTT.

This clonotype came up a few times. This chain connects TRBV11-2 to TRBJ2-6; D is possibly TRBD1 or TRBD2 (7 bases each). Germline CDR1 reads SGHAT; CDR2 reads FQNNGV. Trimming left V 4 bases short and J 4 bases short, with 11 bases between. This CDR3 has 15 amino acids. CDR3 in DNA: TGTGCCAGCAGCTACCAGGGGGGGGGGGCCAACGTCCTGACTTTC. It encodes CASSYQGGGANVLTF.

The CDR3 bases are TGTGCCAGCAGGAGACCAGGCAGTCAAGAGACCCAGTACTTC. Translated, it gives CASRRPGSQETQYF. The chain joins TRBV7-9 to TRBJ2-5; D call uncertain. The CDR3 length is 14 residues. The V end was cut by 6 bases, the J end by 2 bases, with 13 bases between. Germline CDR1 is SEHNR and CDR2 is FQNEAQ (reference sequence).

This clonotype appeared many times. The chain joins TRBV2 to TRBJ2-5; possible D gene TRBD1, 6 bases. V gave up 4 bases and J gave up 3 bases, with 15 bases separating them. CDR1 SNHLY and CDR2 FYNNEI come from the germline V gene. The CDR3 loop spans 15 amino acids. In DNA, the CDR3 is TGTGCCAGCAGTGGGGGCCTGGGGGCGGAAGAGACCCAGTACTTC. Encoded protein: CASSGGLGAEETQYF.

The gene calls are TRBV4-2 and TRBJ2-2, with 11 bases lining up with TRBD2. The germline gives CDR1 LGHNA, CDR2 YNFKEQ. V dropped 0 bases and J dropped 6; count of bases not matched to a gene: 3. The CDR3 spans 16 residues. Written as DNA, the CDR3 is TGTGCCAGCAGCCAAGAACTAGCGGGAGACTCCGGGGAGCTGTTTTTT. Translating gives CASSQELAGDSGELFF.

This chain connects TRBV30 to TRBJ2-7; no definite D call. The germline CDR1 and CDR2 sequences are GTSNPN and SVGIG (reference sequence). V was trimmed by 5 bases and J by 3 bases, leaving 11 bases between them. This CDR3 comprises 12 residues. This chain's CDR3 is CAWEKLSYEQYF. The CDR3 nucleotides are TGTGCCTGGGAGAAGTTGAGCTACGAGCAGTACTTC.

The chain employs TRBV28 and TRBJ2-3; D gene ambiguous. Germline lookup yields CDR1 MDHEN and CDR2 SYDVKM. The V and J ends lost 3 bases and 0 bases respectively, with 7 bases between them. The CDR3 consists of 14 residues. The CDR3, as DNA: TGTGCCAGCAGTTTTTCCGCTAGCACAGATACGCAGTATTTT. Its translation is CASSFSASTDTQYF.

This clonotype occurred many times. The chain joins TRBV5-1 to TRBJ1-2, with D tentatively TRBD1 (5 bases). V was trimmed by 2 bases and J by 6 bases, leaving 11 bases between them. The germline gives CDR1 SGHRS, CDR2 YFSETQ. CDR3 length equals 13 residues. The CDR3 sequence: CASSFTGPNGYTF. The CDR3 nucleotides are TGCGCCAGCAGCTTCACAGGTCCCAATGGCTACACCTTC.

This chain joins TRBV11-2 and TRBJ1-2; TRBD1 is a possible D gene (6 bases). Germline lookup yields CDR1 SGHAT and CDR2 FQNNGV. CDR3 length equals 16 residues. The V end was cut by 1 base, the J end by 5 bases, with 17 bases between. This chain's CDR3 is CASSLGEVGGRYGYTF. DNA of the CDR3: TGTGCCAGCAGCTTAGGGGAGGTAGGGGGTCGGTATGGCTACACCTTC.

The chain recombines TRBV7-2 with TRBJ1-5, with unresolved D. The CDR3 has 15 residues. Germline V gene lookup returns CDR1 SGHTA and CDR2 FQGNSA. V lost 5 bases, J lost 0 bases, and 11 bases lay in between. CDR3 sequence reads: CASSVGPYSNQPQHF. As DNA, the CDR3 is TGTGCCAGCAGCGTCGGGCCTTATAGCAATCAGCCCCAGCATTTT.

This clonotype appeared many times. CDR3 in DNA: TGTGCCAGCAGTGATAGAAGCTCCTACGAGCAGTACTTC. This gives the protein CASSDRSSYEQYF. V and J are TRBV6-2 or TRBV6-3 and TRBJ2-7, with D unresolved. The V gene lost 5 bases and the J gene lost 0 bases, with 8 bases spanning the gap. Germline V gene data show CDR1 as MNHEY and CDR2 as SVGEGT. This CDR3 contains 13 residues.

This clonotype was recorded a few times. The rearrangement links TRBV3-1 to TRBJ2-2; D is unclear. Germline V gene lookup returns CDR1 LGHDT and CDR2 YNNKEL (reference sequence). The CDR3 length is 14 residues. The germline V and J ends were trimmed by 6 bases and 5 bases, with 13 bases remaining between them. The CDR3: CASRLRRATGELFF. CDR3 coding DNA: TGTGCCAGCAGGTTAAGACGAGCAACCGGGGAGCTGTTTTTT.

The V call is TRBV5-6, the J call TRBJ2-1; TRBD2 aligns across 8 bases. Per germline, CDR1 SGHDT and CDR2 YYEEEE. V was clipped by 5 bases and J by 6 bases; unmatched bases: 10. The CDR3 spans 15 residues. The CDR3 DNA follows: TGTGCCAGCAGGAGCGAACTAGCGGCATCCAATGAGCAGTTCTTC. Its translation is CASRSELAASNEQFF.

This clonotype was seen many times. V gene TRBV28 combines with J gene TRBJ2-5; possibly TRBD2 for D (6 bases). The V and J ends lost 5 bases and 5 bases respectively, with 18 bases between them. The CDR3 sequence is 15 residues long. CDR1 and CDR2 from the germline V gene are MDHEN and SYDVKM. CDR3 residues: CASSHPRVAGETQYF. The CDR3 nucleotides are TGTGCCAGCAGTCACCCCCGGGTTGCGGGGGAGACCCAGTACTTC.

CDR3: CATSRVTGWDYNEQFF. In DNA, the CDR3 is TGTGCCACCAGCAGAGTCACAGGGTGGGACTACAATGAGCAGTTCTTC. V usage is TRBV15 and J usage is TRBJ2-1; possible D gene TRBD1, 6 bases. Trimming took off 1 base at V and 3 bases at J, with 13 bases between the two ends. CDR1 LNHNV and CDR2 YYDKDF come from the germline V gene (reference sequence). The CDR3 contains 16 residues. The full variable domain, with the rest looked up from reference TRBV15 and TRBJ2-1, is DAMVIQNPRYQVTQFGKPVTLSCSQTLNHNVMYWYQQKSSQAPKLLFHYYDKDFNNEADTPDNFQSRRPNTSFCFLDIRSPGLGDTAMYLCATSRVTGWDYNEQFFGPGTRLTVL.

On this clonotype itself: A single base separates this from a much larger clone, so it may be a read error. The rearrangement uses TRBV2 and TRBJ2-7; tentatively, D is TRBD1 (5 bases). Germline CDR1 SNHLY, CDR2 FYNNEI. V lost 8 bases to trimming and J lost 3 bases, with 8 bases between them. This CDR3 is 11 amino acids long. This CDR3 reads CASDQGYEQYF. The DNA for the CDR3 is TGTGCCAGCGATCAGGGCTACGAGCAGTACTTC.

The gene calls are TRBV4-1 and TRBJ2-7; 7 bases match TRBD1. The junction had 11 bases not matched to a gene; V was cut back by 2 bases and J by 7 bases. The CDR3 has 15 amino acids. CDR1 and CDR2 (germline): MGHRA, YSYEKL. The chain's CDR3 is CASSQPRDSEREQYF. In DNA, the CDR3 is TGCGCCAGCAGCCAACCCCGGGACAGCGAGAGGGAGCAGTACTTC.

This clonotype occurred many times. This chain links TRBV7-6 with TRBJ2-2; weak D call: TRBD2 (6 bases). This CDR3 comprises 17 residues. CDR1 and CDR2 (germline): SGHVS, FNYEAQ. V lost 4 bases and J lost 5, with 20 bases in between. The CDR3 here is CASSSIGGSGATGELFF. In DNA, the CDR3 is TGTGCCAGCAGCTCCATAGGTGGTAGCGGAGCAACCGGGGAGCTGTTTTTT.

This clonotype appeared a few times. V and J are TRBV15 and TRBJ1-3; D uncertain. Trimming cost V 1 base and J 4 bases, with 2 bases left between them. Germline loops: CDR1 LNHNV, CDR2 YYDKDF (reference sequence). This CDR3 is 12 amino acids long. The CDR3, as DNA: TGTGCCACCAGCAGAGCCGGAAACACCATATATTTT. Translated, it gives CATSRAGNTIYF.